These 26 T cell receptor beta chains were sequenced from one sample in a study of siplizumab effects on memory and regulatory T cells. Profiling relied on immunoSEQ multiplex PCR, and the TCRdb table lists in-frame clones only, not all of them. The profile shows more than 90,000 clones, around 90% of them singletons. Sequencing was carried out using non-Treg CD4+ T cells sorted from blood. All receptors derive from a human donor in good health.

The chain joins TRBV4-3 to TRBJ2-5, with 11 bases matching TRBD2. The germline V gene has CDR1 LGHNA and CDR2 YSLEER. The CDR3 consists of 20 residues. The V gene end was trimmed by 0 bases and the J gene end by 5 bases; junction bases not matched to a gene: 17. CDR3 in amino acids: CASSQDSGLAGGGQRETQYF. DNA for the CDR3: TGCGCCAGCAGCCAAGATTCAGGACTAGCGGGCGGGGGTCAAAGGGAGACCCAGTACTTC.

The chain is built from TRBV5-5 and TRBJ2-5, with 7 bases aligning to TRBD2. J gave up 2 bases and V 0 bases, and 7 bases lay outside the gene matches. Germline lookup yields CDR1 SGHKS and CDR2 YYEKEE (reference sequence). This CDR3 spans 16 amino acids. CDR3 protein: CASSLAPSGKQETQYF. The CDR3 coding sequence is TGTGCCAGCAGCTTGGCCCCTAGCGGAAAACAAGAGACCCAGTACTTC.

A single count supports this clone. The CDR3 sequence: CASTRDRGWPQHF. The CDR3 nucleotides read TGTGCCAGTACCCGGGACAGGGGGTGGCCCCAGCATTTT. The V gene is TRBV6-5, the J gene TRBJ1-5, with 11 positions matching TRBD1. V lost 9 bases, J lost 9 bases, and 7 bases stayed unmatched. CDR3 length: 13 amino acids. Germline assignment: CDR1 MNHEY and CDR2 SVGAGI.

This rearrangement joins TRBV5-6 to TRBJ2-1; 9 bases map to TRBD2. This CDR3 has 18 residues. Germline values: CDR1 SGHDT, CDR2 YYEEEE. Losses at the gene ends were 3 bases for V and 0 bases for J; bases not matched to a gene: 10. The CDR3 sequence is CASSSGLAPGSSYNEQFF. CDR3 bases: TGTGCCAGCAGCTCTGGACTAGCGCCAGGAAGCTCCTACAATGAGCAGTTCTTC.

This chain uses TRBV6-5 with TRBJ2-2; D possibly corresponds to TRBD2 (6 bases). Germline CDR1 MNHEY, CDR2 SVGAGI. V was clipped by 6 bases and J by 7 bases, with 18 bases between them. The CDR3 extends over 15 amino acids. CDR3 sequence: CASSLYGRDGGELFF. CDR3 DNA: TGTGCCAGCAGCCTCTACGGGAGAGATGGCGGGGAGCTGTTTTTT.

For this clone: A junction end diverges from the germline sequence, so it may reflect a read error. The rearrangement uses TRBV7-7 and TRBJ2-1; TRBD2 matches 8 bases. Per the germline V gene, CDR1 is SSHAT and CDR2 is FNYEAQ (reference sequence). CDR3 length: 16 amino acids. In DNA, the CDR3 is TGTGCTAGCAGCTTAAGAAGCGGGAGCCCCTACAATGAGCAGTTCTTC. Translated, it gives CASSLRSGSPYNEQFF.

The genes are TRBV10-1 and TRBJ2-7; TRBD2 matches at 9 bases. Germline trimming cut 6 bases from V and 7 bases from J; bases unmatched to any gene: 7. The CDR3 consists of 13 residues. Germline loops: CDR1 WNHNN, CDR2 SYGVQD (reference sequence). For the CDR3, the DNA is TGCGCCAGCAGACGCGGGAGGGCCGGAGAGCAGTACTTC. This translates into CASRRGRAGEQYF.

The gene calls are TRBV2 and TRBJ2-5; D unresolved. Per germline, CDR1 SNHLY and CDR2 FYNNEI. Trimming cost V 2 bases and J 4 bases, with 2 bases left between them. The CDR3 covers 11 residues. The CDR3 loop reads CASSERETQYF. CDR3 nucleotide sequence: TGTGCCAGCAGTGAAAGAGAGACCCAGTACTTC.

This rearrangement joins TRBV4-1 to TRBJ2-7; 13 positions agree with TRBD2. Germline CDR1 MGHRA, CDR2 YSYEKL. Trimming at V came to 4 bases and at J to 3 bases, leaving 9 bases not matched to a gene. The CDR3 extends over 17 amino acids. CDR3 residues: CASSPRPGTSGNYEQYF. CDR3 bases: TGCGCCAGCAGCCCTAGACCCGGGACTAGCGGGAACTACGAGCAGTACTTC.

Here the CDR3 reads CASSLVGRGNTEAFF. In nucleotides, the CDR3 is TGTGCCAGCAGCTTAGTGGGCAGGGGGAACACTGAAGCTTTCTTT. This chain links TRBV13 with TRBJ1-1, with D perhaps TRBD1 (6 bases). Per the germline V gene, CDR1 is PRHDT and CDR2 is FYEKMQ (reference sequence). Deletions cut 1 base from V and 1 base from J, with 10 bases between. This CDR3 is built from 15 residues.

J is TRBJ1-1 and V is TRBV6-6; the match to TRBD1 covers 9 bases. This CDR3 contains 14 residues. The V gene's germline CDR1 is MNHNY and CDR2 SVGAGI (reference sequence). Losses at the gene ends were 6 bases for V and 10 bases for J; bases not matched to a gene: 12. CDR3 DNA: TGTGCCAGCAGCCGCCTCCAACAGGGGGCAGGAGCTTTCTTT. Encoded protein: CASSRLQQGAGAFF.

The chain's CDR3 is CASSLEGGGRGTQYF. The CDR3, as DNA: TGTGCCAGCAGCTTAGAGGGGGGAGGTCGAGGTACGCAGTATTTT. The gene calls are TRBV7-3 and TRBJ2-3; possibly TRBD1 or TRBD2 for D (6 bases each). There are 15 residues in the CDR3. Trimming removed 2 bases at V and 8 bases at J, with 17 bases between. CDR1 and CDR2 (germline): SGHTA, FQGTGA.

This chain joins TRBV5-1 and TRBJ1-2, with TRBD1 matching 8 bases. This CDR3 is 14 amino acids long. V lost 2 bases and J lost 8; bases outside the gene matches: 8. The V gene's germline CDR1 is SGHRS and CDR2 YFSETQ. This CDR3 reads CASSLTWTGTGYTF. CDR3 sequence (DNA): TGCGCCAGCAGCTTAACTTGGACAGGGACCGGCTACACCTTC.

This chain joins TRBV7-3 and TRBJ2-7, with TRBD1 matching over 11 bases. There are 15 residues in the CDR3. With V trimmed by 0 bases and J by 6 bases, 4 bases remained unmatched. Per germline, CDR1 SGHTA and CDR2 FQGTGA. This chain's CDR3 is CASSLTGQGEAEQYF. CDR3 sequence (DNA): TGTGCCAGCAGCTTAACGGGACAGGGGGAGGCCGAGCAGTACTTC.

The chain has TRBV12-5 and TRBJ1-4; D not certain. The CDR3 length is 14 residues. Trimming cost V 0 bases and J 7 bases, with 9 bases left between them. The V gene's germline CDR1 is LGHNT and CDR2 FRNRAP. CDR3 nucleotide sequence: TGTGCTAGTGGTTTGGTAGGGTTTGGTGAAAAACTGTTTTTT. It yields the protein CASGLVGFGEKLFF.

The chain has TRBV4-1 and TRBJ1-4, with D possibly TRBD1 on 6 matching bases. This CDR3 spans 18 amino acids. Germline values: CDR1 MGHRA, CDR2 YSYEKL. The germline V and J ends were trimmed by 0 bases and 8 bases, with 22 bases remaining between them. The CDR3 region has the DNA TGCGCCAGCAGCCAAGATTTGACAGGATATTCAAAGGGGGAAAAACTGTTTTTT. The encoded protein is CASSQDLTGYSKGEKLFF.

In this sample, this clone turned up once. The chain's CDR3 is CAWRDGSFAYNEQFF. In DNA form, the CDR3 reads TGTGCCTGGAGAGACGGGAGCTTCGCCTACAATGAGCAGTTCTTC. This chain links TRBV30 with TRBJ2-1; possibly TRBD2 for D (6 bases). CDR3 length equals 15 residues. V dropped 3 bases and J dropped 2 bases, with 14 bases sitting between them. CDR1 and CDR2 from the germline V gene are GTSNPN and SVGIG (reference sequence).

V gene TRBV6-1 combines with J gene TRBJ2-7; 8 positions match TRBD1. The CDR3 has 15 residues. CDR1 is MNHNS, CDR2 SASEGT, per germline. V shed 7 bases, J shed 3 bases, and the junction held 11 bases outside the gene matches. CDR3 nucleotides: TGTGCCAGCAACCCCTCAGGGGGCGGGTTCTACGAGCAGTACTTC. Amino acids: CASNPSGGGFYEQYF.

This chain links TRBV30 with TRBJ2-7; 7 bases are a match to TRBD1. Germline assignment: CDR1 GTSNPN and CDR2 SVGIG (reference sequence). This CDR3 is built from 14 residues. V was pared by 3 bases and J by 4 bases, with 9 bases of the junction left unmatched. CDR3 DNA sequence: TGTGCCTGGAGACAGACAGGGTTGGGGTACGAGCAGTACTTC. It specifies CAWRQTGLGYEQYF.

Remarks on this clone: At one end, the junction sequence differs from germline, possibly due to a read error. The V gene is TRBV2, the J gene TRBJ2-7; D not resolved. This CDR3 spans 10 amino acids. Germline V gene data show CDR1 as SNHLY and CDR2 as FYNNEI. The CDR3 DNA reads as TGTGCCAGCGGTGAGTGGGCCCCTTCGTTC. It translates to CASGEWAPSF.

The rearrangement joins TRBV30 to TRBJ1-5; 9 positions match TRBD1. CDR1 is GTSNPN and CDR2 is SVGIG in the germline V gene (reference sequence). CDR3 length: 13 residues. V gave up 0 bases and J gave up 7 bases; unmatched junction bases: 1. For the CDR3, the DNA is TGTGCCTGGAGTGTGGACAGGGGCCAGCCCCAGCATTTT. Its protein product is CAWSVDRGQPQHF.

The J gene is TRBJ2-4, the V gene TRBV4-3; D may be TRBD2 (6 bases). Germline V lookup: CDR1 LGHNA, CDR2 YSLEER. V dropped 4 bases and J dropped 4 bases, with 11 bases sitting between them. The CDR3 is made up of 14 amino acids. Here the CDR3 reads CASSRGGNKNIQYF. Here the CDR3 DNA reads TGCGCCAGCAGCCGCGGCGGGAATAAAAACATTCAGTACTTC.

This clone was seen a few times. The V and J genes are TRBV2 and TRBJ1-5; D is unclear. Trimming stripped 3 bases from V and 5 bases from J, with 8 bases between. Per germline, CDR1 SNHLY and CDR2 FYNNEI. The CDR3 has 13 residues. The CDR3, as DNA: TGTGCCAGCAGTGAGGGAGAGTATCAGCCCCAGCATTTT. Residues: CASSEGEYQPQHF.

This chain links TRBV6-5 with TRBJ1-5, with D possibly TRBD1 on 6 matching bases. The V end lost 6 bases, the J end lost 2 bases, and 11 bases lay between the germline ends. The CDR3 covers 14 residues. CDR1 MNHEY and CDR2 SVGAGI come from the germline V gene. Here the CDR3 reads CASSRGGGNQPQHF. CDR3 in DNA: TGTGCCAGCAGCAGGGGAGGGGGCAATCAGCCCCAGCATTTT.

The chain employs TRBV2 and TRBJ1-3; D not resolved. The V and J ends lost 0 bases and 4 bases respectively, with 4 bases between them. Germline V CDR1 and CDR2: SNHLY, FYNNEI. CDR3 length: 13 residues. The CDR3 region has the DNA TGTGCCAGCAGTGAAGCTTTCGGAAACACCATATATTTT. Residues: CASSEAFGNTIYF.

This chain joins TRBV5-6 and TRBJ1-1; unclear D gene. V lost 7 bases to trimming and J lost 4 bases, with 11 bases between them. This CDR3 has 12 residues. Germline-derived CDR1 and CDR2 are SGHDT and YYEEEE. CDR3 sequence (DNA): TGTGCCAGCTCCTTTGGGCCCACTGAAGCTTTCTTT. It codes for CASSFGPTEAFF.